This is a list of T cell receptor beta chains from one sample in a study of blood T cell repertoires in COVID-19. The data were produced by immunoSEQ multiplex PCR, yet TCRdb's version contains in-frame clones alone and is incomplete. This table holds more than 200,000 clones, roughly 80% found once. Sequenced material: peripheral blood. The receptors originated from a woman between 35 and 50 years old with active or convalescent COVID-19. CDR3s include the opening cysteine and the closing phenylalanine or tryptophan. A D gene is named only where the DNA matches it firmly. Rows may omit the clone size; those that give it use once, few, many or a size class.

abundance	v_gene	d_gene	j_gene	CDR3aa	CDR3nt
.	TRBV14	.	TRBJ2-7	CASSDWTPSYEQYF	TGTGCCAGCAGCGACTGGACACCCTCCTACGAGCAGTACTTC
.	TRBV12-3/TRBV12-4	.	TRBJ2-1	CASSVDTYNEQFF	TGTGCCAGCAGCGTAGACACATACAATGAGCAGTTCTTC
.	TRBV3-1/TRBV3-2	TRBD2	TRBJ2-3	CASSQDYLAGGNTDTQYF	TGTGCCAGCAGCCAAGACTATCTAGCGGGAGGAAACACAGATACGCAGTATTTT
.	TRBV5-5	TRBD1	TRBJ2-7	CASSLVPDRWYEQYF	TGTGCCAGCAGCTTGGTTCCGGACAGGTGGTACGAGCAGTACTTC
.	TRBV7-9	.	TRBJ2-7	CASTVQGTYEQYF	TGTGCCAGCACGGTACAGGGAACCTACGAGCAGTACTTC
.	TRBV14	.	TRBJ1-2	CASSQGEAGVYGYTF	TGTGCCAGCAGCCAAGGAGAGGCAGGGGTCTATGGCTACACCTTC
.	TRBV29-1	TRBD1	TRBJ2-6	CSVAKGASGANVLTF	TGCAGCGTCGCAAAGGGGGCTTCTGGGGCCAACGTCCTGACTTTC
.	TRBV3-1/TRBV3-2	.	TRBJ1-2	CASSQDLPSFYGYTF	TGTGCCAGCAGCCAAGACCTACCCTCCTTTTATGGCTACACCTTC
few	TRBV5-1	TRBD1	TRBJ1-2	CASSFDRGGDYGYTF	TGCGCCAGCAGCTTCGACAGGGGAGGAGACTATGGCTACACCTTC
.	TRBV6-2/TRBV6-3	TRBD1	TRBJ1-4	CASSFPGQGNEKLFF	TGTGCCAGCAGTTTCCCGGGACAGGGAAATGAAAAACTGTTTTTT
.	TRBV19	.	TRBJ1-5	CAIGGGRGNQPQHF	TGTGCCATTGGGGGGGGCCGGGGCAATCAGCCCCAGCATTTT
.	TRBV7-2	.	TRBJ2-7	CASSLGAFEQYF	TGTGCCAGCAGCTTAGGGGCCTTTGAGCAGTACTTC
.	TRBV6-5	TRBD1	TRBJ2-5	CASSWTGGAETQYF	TGTGCCAGCAGCTGGACAGGAGGTGCAGAGACCCAGTACTTC
few	TRBV11-3	TRBD1	TRBJ1-1	CASSLGQGLNTEAFF	TGTGCCAGCAGCTTAGGACAGGGCTTGAACACTGAAGCTTTCTTT
.	TRBV9	.	TRBJ1-1	CASSVGSRGDTEAFF	TGTGCCAGCAGCGTAGGGTCCAGGGGTGACACTGAAGCTTTCTTT
.	TRBV19	TRBD1	TRBJ1-1	CASSTTGGNTEAFF	TGTGCCAGTAGTACCACAGGGGGGAACACTGAAGCTTTCTTT
.	TRBV27	.	TRBJ1-5	CASSLVSGGNQPQHF	TGTGCCAGCAGTTTAGTTAGTGGAGGCAATCAGCCCCAGCATTTT